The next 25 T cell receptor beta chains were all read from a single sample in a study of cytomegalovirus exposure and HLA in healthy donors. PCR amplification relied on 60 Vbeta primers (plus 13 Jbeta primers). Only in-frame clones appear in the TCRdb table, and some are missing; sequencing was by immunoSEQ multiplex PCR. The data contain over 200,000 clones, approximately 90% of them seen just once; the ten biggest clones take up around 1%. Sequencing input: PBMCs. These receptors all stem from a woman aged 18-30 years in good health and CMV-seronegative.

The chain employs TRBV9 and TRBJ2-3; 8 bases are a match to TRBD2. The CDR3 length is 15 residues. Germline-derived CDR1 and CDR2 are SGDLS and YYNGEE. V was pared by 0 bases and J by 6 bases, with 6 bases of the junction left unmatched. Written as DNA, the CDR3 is TGTGCCAGCAGCGTAGGGGGTAGCGGGGTTGATACGCAGTATTTT. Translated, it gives CASSVGGSGVDTQYF.

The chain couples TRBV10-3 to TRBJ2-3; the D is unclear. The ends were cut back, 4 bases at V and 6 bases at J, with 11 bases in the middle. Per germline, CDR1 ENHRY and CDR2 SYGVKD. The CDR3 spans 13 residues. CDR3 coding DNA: TGTGCCATCAGTGTTCCACTCGCGGATACGCAGTATTTT. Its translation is CAISVPLADTQYF.

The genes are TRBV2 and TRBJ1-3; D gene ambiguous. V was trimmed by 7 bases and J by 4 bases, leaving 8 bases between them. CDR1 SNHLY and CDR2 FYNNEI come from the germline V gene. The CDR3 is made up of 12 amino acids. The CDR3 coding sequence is TGTGCCAGCACTGTAGTAGGAAACACCATATATTTT. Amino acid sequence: CASTVVGNTIYF.

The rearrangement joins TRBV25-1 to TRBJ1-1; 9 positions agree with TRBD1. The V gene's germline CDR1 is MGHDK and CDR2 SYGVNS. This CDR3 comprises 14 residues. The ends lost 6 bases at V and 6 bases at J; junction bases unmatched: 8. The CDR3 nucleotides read TGTGCCAGCAGCCAACAGGGGGCGACTCCTGAAGCTTTCTTT. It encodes CASSQQGATPEAFF.

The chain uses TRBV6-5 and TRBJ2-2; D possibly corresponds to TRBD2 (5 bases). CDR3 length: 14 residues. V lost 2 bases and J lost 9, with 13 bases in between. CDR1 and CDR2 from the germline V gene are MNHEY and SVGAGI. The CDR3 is CASSYLGSSRELFF. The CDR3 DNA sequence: TGTGCCAGCAGTTACCTCGGTTCTAGCCGGGAGCTGTTTTTT.

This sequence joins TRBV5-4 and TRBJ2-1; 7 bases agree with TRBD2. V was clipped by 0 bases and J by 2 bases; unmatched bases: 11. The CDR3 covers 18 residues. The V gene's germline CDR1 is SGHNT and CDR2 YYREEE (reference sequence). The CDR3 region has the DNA TGTGCCAGCAGCTTGGCCGGATGGGAGGGAGGGCCCTACAATGAGCAGTTCTTC. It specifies CASSLAGWEGGPYNEQFF. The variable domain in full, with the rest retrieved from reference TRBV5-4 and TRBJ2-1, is ETGVTQSPTHLIKTRGQQVTLRCSSQSGHNTVSWYQQALGQGPQFIFQYYREEENGRGNFPPRFSGLQFPNYSSELNVNALELDDSALYLCASSLAGWEGGPYNEQFFGPGTRLTVL.

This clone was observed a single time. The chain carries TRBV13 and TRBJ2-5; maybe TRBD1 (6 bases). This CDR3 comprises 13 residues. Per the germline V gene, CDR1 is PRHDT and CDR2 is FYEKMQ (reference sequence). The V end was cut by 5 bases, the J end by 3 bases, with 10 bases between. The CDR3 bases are TGTGCCAGCAGCATCAACAGGGAAGAGACCCAGTACTTC. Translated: CASSINREETQYF.

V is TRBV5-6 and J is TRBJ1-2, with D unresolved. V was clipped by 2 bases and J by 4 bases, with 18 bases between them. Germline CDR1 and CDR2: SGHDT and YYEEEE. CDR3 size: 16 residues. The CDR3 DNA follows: TGTGCCAGCAGCTTTTTGTTTTACGGGAGCATCTATGGCTACACCTTC. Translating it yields CASSFLFYGSIYGYTF.

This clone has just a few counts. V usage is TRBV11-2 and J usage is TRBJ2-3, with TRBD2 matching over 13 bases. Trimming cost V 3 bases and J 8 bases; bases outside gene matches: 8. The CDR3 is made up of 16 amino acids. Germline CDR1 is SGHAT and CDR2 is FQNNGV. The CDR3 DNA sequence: TGTGCCAGCAGCTTTACTAGCGGGAGGGCCTTAGGTACGCAGTATTTT. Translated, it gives CASSFTSGRALGTQYF.

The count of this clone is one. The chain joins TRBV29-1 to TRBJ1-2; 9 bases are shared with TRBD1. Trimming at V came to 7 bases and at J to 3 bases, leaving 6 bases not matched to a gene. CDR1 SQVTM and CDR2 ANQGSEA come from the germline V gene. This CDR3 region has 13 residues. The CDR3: CSATTGGDYGYTF. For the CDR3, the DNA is TGCAGCGCTACGACAGGGGGGGACTATGGCTACACCTTC.

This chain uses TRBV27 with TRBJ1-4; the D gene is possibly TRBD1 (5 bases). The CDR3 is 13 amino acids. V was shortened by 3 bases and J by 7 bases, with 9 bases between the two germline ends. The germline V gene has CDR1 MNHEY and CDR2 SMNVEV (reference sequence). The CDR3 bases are TGTGCCAGCAGTTTTCTAGGGGCTGAAAAACTGTTTTTT. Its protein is CASSFLGAEKLFF.

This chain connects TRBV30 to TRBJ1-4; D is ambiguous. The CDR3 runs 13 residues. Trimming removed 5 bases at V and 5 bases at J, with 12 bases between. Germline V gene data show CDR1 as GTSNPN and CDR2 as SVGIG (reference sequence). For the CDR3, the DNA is TGTGCCTGGGAAATCGCTAACAATGAAAAACTGTTTTTT. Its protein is CAWEIANNEKLFF.

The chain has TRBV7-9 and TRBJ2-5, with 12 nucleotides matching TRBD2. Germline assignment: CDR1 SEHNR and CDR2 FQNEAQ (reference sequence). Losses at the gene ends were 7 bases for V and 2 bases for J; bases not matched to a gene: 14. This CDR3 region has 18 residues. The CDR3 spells CASTPPIATSGRQETQYF. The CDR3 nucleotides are TGTGCCAGCACCCCACCTATTGCGACTAGCGGGAGACAAGAGACCCAGTACTTC.

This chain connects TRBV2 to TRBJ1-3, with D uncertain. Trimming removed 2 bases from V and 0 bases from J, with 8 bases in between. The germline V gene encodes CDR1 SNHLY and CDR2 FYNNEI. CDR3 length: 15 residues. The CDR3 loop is CASSESRVSGNTIYF. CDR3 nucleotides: TGTGCCAGCAGTGAATCCCGGGTCTCTGGAAACACCATATATTTT.

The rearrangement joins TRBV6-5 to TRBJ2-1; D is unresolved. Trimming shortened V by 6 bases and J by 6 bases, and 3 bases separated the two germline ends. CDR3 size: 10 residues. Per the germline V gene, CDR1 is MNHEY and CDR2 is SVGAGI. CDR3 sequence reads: CASSSNEQFF. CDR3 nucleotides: TGTGCCAGCAGCAGCAATGAGCAGTTCTTC.

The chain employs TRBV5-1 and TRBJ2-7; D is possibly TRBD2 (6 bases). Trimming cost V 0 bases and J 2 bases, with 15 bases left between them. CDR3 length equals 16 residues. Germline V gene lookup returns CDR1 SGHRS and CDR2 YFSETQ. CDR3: CASSLASGTPTYEQYF. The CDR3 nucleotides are TGCGCCAGCAGCTTGGCCAGTGGGACTCCAACCTACGAGCAGTACTTC.

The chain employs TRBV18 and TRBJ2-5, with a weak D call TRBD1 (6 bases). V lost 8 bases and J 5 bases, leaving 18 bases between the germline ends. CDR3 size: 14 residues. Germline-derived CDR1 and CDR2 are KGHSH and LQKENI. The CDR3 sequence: CASLTGRPEETQYF. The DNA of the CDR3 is TGTGCCAGCCTTACAGGGCGGCCCGAGGAGACCCAGTACTTC.

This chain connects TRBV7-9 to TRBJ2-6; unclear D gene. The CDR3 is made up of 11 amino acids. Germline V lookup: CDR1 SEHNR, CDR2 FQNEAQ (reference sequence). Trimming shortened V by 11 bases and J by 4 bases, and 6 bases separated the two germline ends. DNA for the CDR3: TGTGCCTTGGCCGGGGCCAACGTCCTGACTTTC. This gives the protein CALAGANVLTF.

DNA of the CDR3: TGTGCCAGCAGCCAGAACAGGGTGGGTCTCTATGGCTACACCTTC. Its protein is CASSQNRVGLYGYTF. The V and J genes are TRBV4-2 and TRBJ1-2; TRBD1 might be the D (6 bases). CDR3 length equals 15 residues. The germline gives CDR1 LGHNA, CDR2 YNFKEQ. V dropped 3 bases and J dropped 4 bases, with 15 bases sitting between them.

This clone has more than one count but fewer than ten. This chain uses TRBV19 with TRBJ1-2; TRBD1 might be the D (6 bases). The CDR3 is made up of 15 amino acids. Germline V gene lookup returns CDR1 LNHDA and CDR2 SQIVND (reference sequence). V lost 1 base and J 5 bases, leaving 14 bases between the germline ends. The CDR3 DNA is TGTGCCAGTAGTATAGCCAGGGGACCGACGTATGGCTACACCTTC. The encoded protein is CASSIARGPTYGYTF.

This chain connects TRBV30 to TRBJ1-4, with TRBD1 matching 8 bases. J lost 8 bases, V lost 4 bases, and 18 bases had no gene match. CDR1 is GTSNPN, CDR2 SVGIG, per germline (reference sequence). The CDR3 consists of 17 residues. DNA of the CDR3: TGTGCCTGGAAGGACCGCAGGGGGCGGAGGATTGGCGAAAAACTGTTTTTT. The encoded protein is CAWKDRRGRRIGEKLFF.

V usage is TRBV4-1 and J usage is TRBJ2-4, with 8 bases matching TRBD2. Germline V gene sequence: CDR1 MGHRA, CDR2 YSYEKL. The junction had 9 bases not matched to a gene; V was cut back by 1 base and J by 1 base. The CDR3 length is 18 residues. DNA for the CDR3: TGCGCCAGCAGCCAAGGCCCCCCAGCGGGAGCGGCCAAAAACATTCAGTACTTC. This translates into CASSQGPPAGAAKNIQYF.

CDR3 protein: CANIWTGAGYTF. CDR3 DNA: TGTGCCAACATCTGGACAGGGGCTGGCTACACCTTC. The J gene is TRBJ1-2, the V gene TRBV27, with 9 bases aligning to TRBD1. The CDR3 is 12 amino acids. Germline-derived CDR1 and CDR2 are MNHEY and SMNVEV (reference sequence). V lost 10 bases and J lost 7; bases outside the gene matches: 7.

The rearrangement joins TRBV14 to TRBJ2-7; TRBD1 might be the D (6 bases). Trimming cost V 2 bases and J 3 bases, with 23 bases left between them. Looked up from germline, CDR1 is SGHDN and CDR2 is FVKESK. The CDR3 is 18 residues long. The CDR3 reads CASSQIAAIQGIHYEQYF. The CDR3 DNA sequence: TGTGCCAGCAGCCAAATAGCCGCCATACAGGGTATCCACTACGAGCAGTACTTC.

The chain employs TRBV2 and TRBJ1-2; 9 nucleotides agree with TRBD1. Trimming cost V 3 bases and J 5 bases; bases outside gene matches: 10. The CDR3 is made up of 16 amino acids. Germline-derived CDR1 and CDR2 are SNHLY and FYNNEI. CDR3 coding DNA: TGTGCCAGCAGTGATGGGGTGGGACAGGGAAGTTATGGCTACACCTTC. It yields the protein CASSDGVGQGSYGYTF.